Presented here are 11 T cell receptor beta chains from one specimen sequenced in a study of T-cell reconstitution after alpha-beta-depleted transplantation in children (dated by TCRdb to the mid-2010s). Receptors were amplified or captured by PCR. TCRdb records Illumina HiSeq 2500 as the sequencer. TCR library preparation used molecular barcoding, with unique molecular identifiers applied to normalize quantification of the TCRbeta repertoire. TCRdb reanalyzed the raw reads on its own, using fastp at Q25 for trimming and MiXCR for clone calling, and kept in-frame beta chains. CDR3 protein duplicates are merged, each entry listing the most common genes and DNA. This sample is represented by approximately 640,000 distinct CDR3 sequences; around 17% of them were singletons. 1.1% of the sample is taken by the ten largest. The sequencing here drew on PBMCs from the stem cell graft donor, taken from the stem cell graft. Receptors were obtained from a human donor who donated a stem cell graft to a child with acute myeloid leukemia.

This clonotype was counted only a few times. CDR3 loop: CASSSESGGLYEQFF. CDR3 coding DNA: TGTGCCAGCAGCTCAGAGAGCGGGGGCCTCTATGAGCAGTTCTTC. This rearrangement joins TRBV7-3 to TRBJ2-1; 8 bases line up with TRBD2. The CDR3 contains 15 residues. The germline V gene encodes CDR1 SGHTA and CDR2 FQGTGA. Trimming removed 4 bases from V and 8 bases from J; junction bases left unmatched: 10.

This clonotype was counted at least ten times. The rearrangement uses TRBV20-1 and TRBJ1-2; 7 nucleotides line up with TRBD1. V lost 5 bases and J lost 6; bases outside the gene matches: 9. This CDR3 is 13 amino acids long. The germline gives CDR1 DFQATT, CDR2 SNEGSKA (reference sequence). The CDR3 loop reads CSALADRDHGYTF. In DNA, the CDR3 is TGCAGTGCTCTAGCCGACAGGGACCATGGCTACACCTTC.

This clonotype was observed a handful of times. Since a much larger clone is just one base distant, this may be a read error. The genes are TRBV20-1 and TRBJ2-1, with D perhaps matching TRBD2 (7 bases). This CDR3 spans 13 amino acids. The V end lost 8 bases, the J end lost 8 bases, and 19 bases lay between the germline ends. CDR1 DFQATT and CDR2 SNEGSKA come from the germline V gene (reference sequence). The CDR3 region has the DNA TGCAGTTCCGAGGGGGGGTCGGGTCATGAGCAGTTCTTC. Amino acid sequence: CSSEGGSGHEQFF.

This chain links TRBV7-9 with TRBJ1-1; 10 bases are a match to TRBD1. The CDR3 contains 14 residues. The trim removed 5 bases at V and 11 bases at J, leaving 11 bases unmatched. The germline CDR1 and CDR2 sequences are SEHNR and FQNEAQ (reference sequence). DNA of the CDR3: TGTGCCAGCAGCGAGACAGGGGGCTCCTCGCGGGCTTTCTTT. Amino acid sequence: CASSETGGSSRAFF.

This clonotype showed up many times. This chain uses TRBV20-1 with TRBJ1-5; D ambiguous. This CDR3 contains 13 residues. Trimming removed 7 bases at V and 6 bases at J, with 16 bases between. Germline V lookup: CDR1 DFQATT, CDR2 SNEGSKA (reference sequence). The CDR3 sequence is CSVRRSVGQPQHF. The CDR3 DNA reads TGCAGTGTAAGAAGATCAGTGGGTCAGCCCCAGCATTTT.

This clonotype was seen repeatedly, ten times or more. V gene TRBV15 combines with J gene TRBJ1-2, with a tentative D call TRBD1 (5 bases). CDR3 size: 13 residues. The germline CDR1 and CDR2 sequences are LNHNV and YYDKDF (reference sequence). With 0 bases removed from V and 7 bases from J, the gap between germline ends came to 9 bases. CDR3 amino acids: CATSRDLGGGYTF. CDR3 DNA: TGTGCCACCAGCAGAGATCTCGGGGGTGGCTACACCTTC.

This clonotype was counted at least ten times. The J gene is TRBJ2-3, the V gene TRBV29-1; no clear D. Between the trimmed V and J ends, which lost 5 bases and 6 bases, there was a span of 6 bases. The CDR3 contains 10 residues. In germline, CDR1 is SQVTM, CDR2 ANQGSEA. CDR3: CSVPWDTQYF. The CDR3 bases are TGCAGCGTTCCCTGGGATACGCAGTATTTT.

About this clonotype: This may stem from a read error, because a much larger clone lies one nucleotide away. This rearrangement joins TRBV20-1 to TRBJ1-2, with D perhaps TRBD1 (6 bases). In germline, CDR1 is DFQATT, CDR2 SNEGSKA (reference sequence). This CDR3 comprises 15 residues. CDR3 region: CCASPRDTGDYGYTF. CDR3 DNA: TGCTGTGCCTCGCCACGGGACACCGGTGACTATGGCTACACCTTC.

This chain connects TRBV7-2 to TRBJ1-4, with a tentative D call TRBD1 (5 bases). With 4 bases removed from V and 5 bases from J, the gap between germline ends came to 8 bases. The CDR3 runs to 13 residues. Per germline, CDR1 SGHTA and CDR2 FQGNSA. CDR3 sequence: CASSSRQNEKLFF. CDR3 DNA: TGTGCCAGCAGCTCGAGACAGAATGAAAAACTGTTTTTT.

This chain connects TRBV7-9 to TRBJ2-3; no clear D. This CDR3 spans 15 amino acids. The germline V and J ends were trimmed by 2 bases and 2 bases, with 11 bases remaining between them. CDR1 SEHNR and CDR2 FQNEAQ come from the germline V gene (reference sequence). Here the CDR3 DNA reads TGTGCCAGCAGCTTACTCGGCAGCCTCACAGATACGCAGTATTTT. Translated: CASSLLGSLTDTQYF.

In this sample, this clonotype turned up a few times. V gene TRBV5-8 combines with J gene TRBJ1-1; no reliable D call. The CDR3 totals 11 residues. Germline-derived CDR1 and CDR2 are SGHTS and YDEGEE. Deletions cut 5 bases from V and 3 bases from J, with 5 bases between. The CDR3 loop reads CASRVYTEAFF. The CDR3 DNA reads TGTGCCAGCAGAGTCTACACTGAAGCTTTCTTT. The whole variable domain, remainder taken from reference TRBV5-8 and TRBJ1-1, is EAGVTQSPTHLIKTRGQQATLRCSPISGHTSVYWYQQALGLGLQFLLWYDEGEERNRGNFPPRFSGRQFPNYSSELNVNALELEDSALYLCASRVYTEAFFGQGTRLTVV.